Listed below are T cell receptor beta chains from one sample, sequenced in a study of cytomegalovirus exposure and HLA in healthy donors. Data came from immunoSEQ multiplex PCR; TCRdb stores just in-frame clones and leaves some out. The data contain under 150,000 clones, about 78% of them singletons. Specimen: PBMCs. The receptors here all came from a woman aged 25 to 39 in good health and CMV-seropositive. CDR3s include the opening cysteine and the closing phenylalanine or tryptophan. D genes are given only for firm matches. Clone size is given for some rows only: seen once, a few or many times, or a class if the clone is expanded.

>TRBJ2-7|few|.|TRBV5-4
TGTGCCAGCAGCTTGGCCACTAGAGGTGAGATAGAGCAGTACTTC
CASSLATRGEIEQYF
>TRBJ1-1|.|.|TRBV10-3
TGTGCCATCAGGGCATCCACTGAAGCTTTCTTT
CAIRASTEAFF
>TRBJ1-1|.|.|TRBV5-6
TGTGCCAGCAGCTTGAGCCCAGTGGGCAACACTGAAGCTTTCTTT
CASSLSPVGNTEAFF
>TRBJ2-5|.|TRBD2|TRBV7-9
TGTGCCAGCAGCTTAATCGGACTAGCGGGGTTGGAGACCCAGTACTTC
CASSLIGLAGLETQYF
>TRBJ2-1|.|TRBD2|TRBV7-2
TGTGCCAGCAGGGAAGAAGGACTAGCGGACTCGAGGGAGCAGTTCTTC
CASREEGLADSREQFF
>TRBJ2-6|.|.|TRBV7-7
TGTGCTATCGTCGCTGGGGCCAACGTCCTGACTTTC
CAIVAGANVLTF
>TRBJ1-1|.|.|TRBV19
TGTGCCAGTAGAACCCTAAGCGTGAACACTGAAGCTTTCTTT
CASRTLSVNTEAFF
>TRBJ1-2|.|.|TRBV19
TGTGCCAGTAGTGGACAACAGAGCCCCTATGGCTACACCTTC
CASSGQQSPYGYTF
>TRBJ2-2|few|TRBD2|TRBV7-9
TGTGCCAGCAGCTTATTACTAGCGGAACGCACCGGGGAGCTGTTTTTT
CASSLLLAERTGELFF
>TRBJ2-7|.|.|TRBV29-1
TGCAGCGGCGGGGACCCCTTAACATACGAGCAGTACTTC
CSGGDPLTYEQYF
>TRBJ1-1|.|.|TRBV5-6
TGTGCCAGCAGCCGAGTGAACACTGAAGCTTTCTTT
CASSRVNTEAFF
>TRBJ1-1|.|.|TRBV21-1
TGTGCCAGCGGACAGGGACGATGCACTGAAGCTTTCTTT
CASGQGRCTEAFF
>TRBJ2-7|.|TRBD1|TRBV7-9
TGTGCCAGCAGCTCACCGGGACAGGGGTTGGGGTACTTC
CASSSPGQGLGYF
>TRBJ2-1|.|TRBD2|TRBV9
TGTGCCAGCAGCGTAGGGGCCATAGCGGGGGGCGGTGAGCAGTTCTTC
CASSVGAIAGGGEQFF
>TRBJ1-2|few|TRBD1|TRBV4-3
TGCGCCAGCAGCCAATCGACAGGGGGGGGCTATGGCTACACCTTC
CASSQSTGGGYGYTF
>TRBJ1-2|.|.|TRBV27
TGTGCCAGCAGTTTAGGGCCATTTAACTATGGCTACACCTTC
CASSLGPFNYGYTF
>TRBJ2-3|.|TRBD2|TRBV7-9
TGTGCCAGCAGCCCCTGGACTAGCGGGGCAACAGATACGCAGTATTTT
CASSPWTSGATDTQYF
>TRBJ1-6|.|.|TRBV2
TGTGCCAGCCTCGGGGTTAGCTATAATTCACCCCTCCACTTT
CASLGVSYNSPLHF
>TRBJ1-2|once|.|TRBV11-3
TGTGCCAGCAGTCACGGGGATGGCTACACCTTC
CASSHGDGYTF
>TRBJ1-3|.|TRBD1|TRBV18
TGTGCCAGCTCACCAAGCGGACAGGGTTCTGGAAACACCATATATTTT
CASSPSGQGSGNTIYF
>TRBJ1-2|.|TRBD1|TRBV19
TGTGCCAGTAGTATCAACTCCGGGACAGGGGGGAACTATGGCTACACCTTC
CASSINSGTGGNYGYTF
>TRBJ2-6|.|TRBD2|TRBV29-1
TGCAGCGTAGCGGGAGGGCCGGGCTCTGGGGCCAACGTCCTGACTTTC
CSVAGGPGSGANVLTF
>TRBJ2-7|.|.|TRBV2
TGTGCCAGCAGTGGATCGTGGGCCTCCTACGAGCAGTACTTC
CASSGSWASYEQYF
>TRBJ2-1|few|TRBD2|TRBV15
TGTGCCACCAGCAGAGCGAGCTTACTAGCGGGTGGGTACAATGAGCAGTTCTTC
CATSRASLLAGGYNEQFF
>TRBJ1-6|.|.|TRBV7-9
TGTGCCAGCAGCTTATCCTACTATAATTCACCCCTCCACTTT
CASSLSYYNSPLHF
>TRBJ2-4|.|.|TRBV19
TGTGCCAGTAGTAGGGGCCAGGCTGGAGACATTCAGTACTTC
CASSRGQAGDIQYF
>TRBJ1-1|.|.|TRBV19
TGTGCCAGTAGTCCCCGGGACACTTTTAACACTGAAGCTTTCTTT
CASSPRDTFNTEAFF
>TRBJ1-2|.|.|TRBV7-6
TGTGCCAGCAGCTTAGGAAGGGGACAAGAGCTTTATGGCTACACCTTC
CASSLGRGQELYGYTF
>TRBJ2-3|.|TRBD2|TRBV5-1
TGCGCCAGCAGCGCCCAGACTAGCGGGAGGGCCGGAATCACAGATACGCAGTATTTT
CASSAQTSGRAGITDTQYF
>TRBJ2-5|.|TRBD2|TRBV18
TGTGCCAGCTCATCCTTAGCGGGGGCCCAAGGTGTGGAGACCCAGTACTTC
CASSSLAGAQGVETQYF
>TRBJ2-3|.|.|TRBV6-4
TGTGCCAGCAGTGCGGGTATCTCGGGCACAGATACGCAGTATTTT
CASSAGISGTDTQYF
>TRBJ2-2|.|.|TRBV7-9
TGTGCCAGCAGCGCGACAGGCCCCACCGGGGAGCTGTTTTTT
CASSATGPTGELFF
>TRBJ1-2|few|TRBD1|TRBV6-5
TGTGCCAGCAGTACGGGACAGCCCTATGGCTACACCTTC
CASSTGQPYGYTF
>TRBJ2-7|.|.|TRBV4-2
TGTGCCAGCAGTCAATTTTCATACGAGCAGTACTTC
CASSQFSYEQYF
>TRBJ1-2|.|.|TRBV6-1
TGTGCCAGCAGTGAAGGCCGGACCGCGGGGGGGGGCTACACCTTC
CASSEGRTAGGGYTF
>TRBJ2-2|.|TRBD2|TRBV11-3
TGTGCCAGCAGCTATGGAGGGCTAGCGGGAGTATCCGGGGAGCTGTTTTTT
CASSYGGLAGVSGELFF
>TRBJ2-2|few|.|TRBV18
TGTGCCAGCTCTTACGGGACACTCCGCGAGCTGTTTTTT
CASSYGTLRELFF
>TRBJ1-2|once|TRBD1|TRBV5-5
TGTGCCAGCAGCTTGGCAGCGTCAGGGGGTAGTGGCTACACCTTC
CASSLAASGGSGYTF
>TRBJ2-7|few|.|TRBV6-1
TGTGCCAGCAGTGTCCCTAGCGCCTACGAGCAGTACTTC
CASSVPSAYEQYF
>TRBJ1-5|.|.|TRBV11-3
TGTGCCAGCAGCTTCGGGAATCAGCCCCAGCATTTT
CASSFGNQPQHF
>TRBJ1-1|.|.|TRBV19
TGTGCCAGTAGTAACAGTTTGAACACTGAAGCTTTCTTT
CASSNSLNTEAFF
>TRBJ2-7|.|TRBD1|TRBV5-1
TGCGCCAGCAGCTTGAAACTGACCGGGACAGGAAACCCCTACGAGCAGTACTTC
CASSLKLTGTGNPYEQYF
>TRBJ2-7|.|.|TRBV7-9
TGTGCCAGCAGACTACAGGGTTACGAGCAGTACTTC
CASRLQGYEQYF
>TRBJ2-5|.|TRBD2|TRBV5-8
TGTGCCAGCAGCTTGGAAGGGACTAGCGGGGGGGAAGAGACCCAGTACTTC
CASSLEGTSGGEETQYF
>TRBJ2-1|.|TRBD2|TRBV2
TGTGCCAGCAGCGCTAGCGGGGCTTACAATGAGCAGTTCTTC
CASSASGAYNEQFF
>TRBJ2-3|few|TRBD1|TRBV5-1
TGCGCCAGCAGCTTCTCAACAGGGGCACGCACAGATACGCAGTATTTT
CASSFSTGARTDTQYF
>TRBJ2-7|.|TRBD2|TRBV5-6
TGTGCCAGCAGTCTAGCGGCGGCCTCCTACGAGCAGTACTTC
CASSLAAASYEQYF
>TRBJ2-5|.|.|TRBV10-3
TGTGCCATCAGCCTAGGAAGTGGAGAGACCCAGTACTTC
CAISLGSGETQYF
>TRBJ2-5|.|TRBD1|TRBV10-1
TGCGCCAGCAGCCGGACAGGGGAAGAGACCCAGTACTTC
CASSRTGEETQYF
>TRBJ1-5|.|.|TRBV21-1
TGTGCCAGCAGCATTGTAAGCAATCAGCCCCAGCATTTT
CASSIVSNQPQHF